The 6 T cell receptor beta chains below all came from one sample that was sequenced in a study of T cells in Graves' hyperthyroidism and ophthalmopathy. TCR beta CDR3 regions were amplified from RNA. TCR CDR3 regions were first amplified by RT-PCR with HTBI primers. TCRdb passed the multiplex PCR reads through MiXCR, listing each CDR3 protein once. The sample holds about 290,000 distinct CDR3 sequences, around 15% seen once. Sequenced material: blood. Source of these receptors: a woman aged 40-49 years with Graves' hyperthyroidism.

This clonotype was seen repeatedly, ten times or more. This chain uses TRBV2 with TRBJ2-1; no clear D. V gave up 2 bases and J gave up 6 bases, with 14 bases separating them. The germline gives CDR1 SNHLY, CDR2 FYNNEI. The CDR3 is 15 amino acids. This chain's CDR3 is CASSEYATSSNEQFF. The CDR3 DNA is TGTGCCAGCAGTGAATACGCGACGTCGAGCAATGAGCAGTTCTTC.

At least ten counts were recorded for this clonotype. The chain employs TRBV27 and TRBJ2-5; D gene unclear. The CDR3 totals 15 residues. Germline V gene lookup returns CDR1 MNHEY and CDR2 SMNVEV (reference sequence). Trimming took 5 bases from V and 2 from J, leaving 15 bases between them. For the CDR3, the DNA is TGTGCCAGCAGTCCCGTAGAGGCCAGACAAGAGACCCAGTACTTC. Its protein product is CASSPVEARQETQYF.

This clonotype was observed at least ten times. This chain connects TRBV13 to TRBJ2-7; D remains ambiguous. CDR1 PRHDT and CDR2 FYEKMQ come from the germline V gene (reference sequence). V dropped 3 bases and J dropped 5 bases, with 17 bases sitting between them. This CDR3 comprises 15 residues. In nucleotides, the CDR3 is TGTGCCAGCAGCTTTTCGTTAGGGAACCGAAACGAGCAGTACTTC. Translated, it gives CASSFSLGNRNEQYF.

In its sample, this clonotype was seen many times. The genes are TRBV2 and TRBJ1-2, with TRBD1 matching 7 bases. The V gene end was trimmed by 6 bases and the J gene end by 7 bases; junction bases not matched to a gene: 8. The CDR3 extends over 13 amino acids. Germline V lookup: CDR1 SNHLY, CDR2 FYNNEI. The CDR3 region has the DNA TGTGCCAGCAGGGTAGACAGGGTGACTGGCTACACCTTC. Protein sequence: CASRVDRVTGYTF.

The chain links TRBV15 to TRBJ2-1; maybe TRBD1 (5 bases). Germline V gene sequence: CDR1 LNHNV, CDR2 YYDKDF (reference sequence). CDR3 size: 14 residues. Trimming shortened V by 5 bases and J by 4 bases, and 12 bases separated the two germline ends. The CDR3 loop is CATSRQGNYNEQFF. CDR3 in DNA: TGTGCCACCAGCCGCCAGGGAAATTACAATGAGCAGTTCTTC.

This clonotype has ten or more counts. In DNA, the CDR3 is TGCGCCAGCAGCCGAGGACAGGGTAACTCTGAAGCTTTCTTT. Translation: CASSRGQGNSEAFF. The chain is built from TRBV5-1 and TRBJ1-1; 8 nucleotides align to TRBD1. Germline V gene data show CDR1 as SGHRS and CDR2 as YFSETQ. There are 14 residues in the CDR3. V shed 4 bases and J 6 bases; nucleotides not matched to a gene: 8.